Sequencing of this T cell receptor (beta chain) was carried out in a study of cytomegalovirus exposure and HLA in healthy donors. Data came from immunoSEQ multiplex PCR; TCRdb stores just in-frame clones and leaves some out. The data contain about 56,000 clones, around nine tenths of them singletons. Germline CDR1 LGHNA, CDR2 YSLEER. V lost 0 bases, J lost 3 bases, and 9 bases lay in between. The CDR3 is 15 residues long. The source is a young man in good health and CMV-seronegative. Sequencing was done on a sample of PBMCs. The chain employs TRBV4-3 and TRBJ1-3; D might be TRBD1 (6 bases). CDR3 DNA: TGCGCCAGCAGCCAAGATCCAGGGGTTGGAAACACCATATATTTT. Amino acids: CASSQDPGVGNTIYF.